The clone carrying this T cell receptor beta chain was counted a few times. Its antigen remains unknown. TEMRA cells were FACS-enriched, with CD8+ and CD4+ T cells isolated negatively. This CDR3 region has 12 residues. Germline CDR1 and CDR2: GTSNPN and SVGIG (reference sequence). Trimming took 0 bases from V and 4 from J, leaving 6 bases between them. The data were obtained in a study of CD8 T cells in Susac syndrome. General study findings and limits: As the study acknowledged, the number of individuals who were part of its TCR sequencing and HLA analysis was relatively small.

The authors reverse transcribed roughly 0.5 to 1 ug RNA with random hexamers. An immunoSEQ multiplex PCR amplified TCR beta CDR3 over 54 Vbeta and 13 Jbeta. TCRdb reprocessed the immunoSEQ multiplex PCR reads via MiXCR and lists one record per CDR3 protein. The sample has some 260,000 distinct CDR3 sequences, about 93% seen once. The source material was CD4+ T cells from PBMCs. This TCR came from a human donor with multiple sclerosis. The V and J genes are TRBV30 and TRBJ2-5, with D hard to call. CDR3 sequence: CAWSVSRETQYF. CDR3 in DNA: TGTGCCTGGAGTGTATCGAGAGAGACCCAGTACTTC. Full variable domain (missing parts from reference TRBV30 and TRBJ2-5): SQTIHQWPATLVQPVGSPLSLECTVEGTSNPNLYWYRQAAGRGLQLLFYSVGIGQISSEVPQNLSASRPQDRQFILSSKKLLLSDSGFYLCAWSVSRETQYFGPGTRLLVL.